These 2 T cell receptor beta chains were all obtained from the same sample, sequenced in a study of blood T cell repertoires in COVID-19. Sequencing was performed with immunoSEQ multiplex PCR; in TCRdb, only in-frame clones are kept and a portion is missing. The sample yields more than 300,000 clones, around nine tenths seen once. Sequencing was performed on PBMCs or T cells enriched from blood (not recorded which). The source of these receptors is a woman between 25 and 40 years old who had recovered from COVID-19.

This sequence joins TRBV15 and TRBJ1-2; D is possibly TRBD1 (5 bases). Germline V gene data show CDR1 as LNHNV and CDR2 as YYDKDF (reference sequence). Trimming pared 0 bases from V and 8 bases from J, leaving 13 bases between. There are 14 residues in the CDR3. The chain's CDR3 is CATSRDPIQEGYTF. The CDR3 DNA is TGTGCCACCAGCAGAGATCCCATACAGGAGGGCTACACCTTC.

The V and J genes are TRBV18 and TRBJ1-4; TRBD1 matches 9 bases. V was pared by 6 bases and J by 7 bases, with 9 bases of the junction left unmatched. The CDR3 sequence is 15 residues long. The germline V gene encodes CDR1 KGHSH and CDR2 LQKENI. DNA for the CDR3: TGTGCCAGCTCGGATACCGGGACAGGGCGTGAAAAACTGTTTTTT. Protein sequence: CASSDTGTGREKLFF.